The rows below give T cell receptor beta chains drawn from one sample of a study of CD8 T cells in ankylosing spondylitis. TCRdb recomputed calls from the 5' RACE reads with MiXCR, one row per CDR3 protein. The table records 700,000 to 850,000 distinct CDR3 sequences, about 12% of them present only once. The sequenced material came from blood, either unsorted or a sorted T cell fraction (not recorded which). The receptors were sampled from a male donor with ankylosing spondylitis. Each CDR3 is given with its conserved first and last residue. A D gene is named only where the DNA matches it firmly. Expanded clones get a size class; other rows say once, few or many, or leave the size out.

CDR3 DNA,CDR3 protein,D gene,J gene,clone size,CDR3 length,V gene
TGTGCCAGCAGCCAAGATCCCCAACAGAAAGCTTTCTTT,CASSQDPQQKAFF,NA,TRBJ1-1,few,13,TRBV3-1
TGTGCCAGCAGCCCAAGACTAGCGGGAGATAAGACCCAGTACTTC,CASSPRLAGDKTQYF,TRBD2,TRBJ2-5,NA,15,TRBV7-2
TGTGCCAGCACACACTTGTCCAGGGAGAGGGCAGATACGCAGTATTTT,CASTHLSRERADTQYF,NA,TRBJ2-3,NA,16,TRBV12-3/TRBV12-4
TGTGCCAGCAGCTTAGCGCACCTAGCGGGGCCATCCTACGAGCAGTACTTC,CASSLAHLAGPSYEQYF,TRBD2,TRBJ2-7,few,17,TRBV7-2
TGTGCACCCTACGAGCAGTACTTC,CAPYEQYF,NA,TRBJ2-7,NA,8,TRBV9
TGTGCCAGCAGTTTCCTACACGGGGTCCTCCACTTT,CASSFLHGVLHF,NA,TRBJ1-6,few,12,TRBV6-2/TRBV6-3
TGTGCCAGCAGTCCTCCGGGCTGGGGGTGGGAGAAGGGAGCTTTCTTT,CASSPPGWGWEKGAFF,NA,TRBJ1-1,NA,16,TRBV27
TGTGCCTGCTCGCGGACGTCCTACGAGCAGTACTTC,CACSRTSYEQYF,NA,TRBJ2-7,NA,12,TRBV30
TGTGCTAGCAGCTTAGCTTTTGGGGACGGAAGAGAGACCCAGTACTTC,CASSLAFGDGRETQYF,NA,TRBJ2-5,few,16,TRBV7-7
TGCAGTGCTATCAAATGGACAGTCTTCCAAGAGACCCAGTACTTC,CSAIKWTVFQETQYF,NA,TRBJ2-5,few,15,TRBV20-1
TGTGCCAGCAGTGATTCGACTAGCTATGTGAACACCGGGGAGCTGTTTTTT,CASSDSTSYVNTGELFF,TRBD2,TRBJ2-2,NA,17,TRBV6-1
TGCGCCAGCAGCCAAGATCATGGGTTCAATCAGCCCCAGCATTTT,CASSQDHGFNQPQHF,NA,TRBJ1-5,many,15,TRBV4-3